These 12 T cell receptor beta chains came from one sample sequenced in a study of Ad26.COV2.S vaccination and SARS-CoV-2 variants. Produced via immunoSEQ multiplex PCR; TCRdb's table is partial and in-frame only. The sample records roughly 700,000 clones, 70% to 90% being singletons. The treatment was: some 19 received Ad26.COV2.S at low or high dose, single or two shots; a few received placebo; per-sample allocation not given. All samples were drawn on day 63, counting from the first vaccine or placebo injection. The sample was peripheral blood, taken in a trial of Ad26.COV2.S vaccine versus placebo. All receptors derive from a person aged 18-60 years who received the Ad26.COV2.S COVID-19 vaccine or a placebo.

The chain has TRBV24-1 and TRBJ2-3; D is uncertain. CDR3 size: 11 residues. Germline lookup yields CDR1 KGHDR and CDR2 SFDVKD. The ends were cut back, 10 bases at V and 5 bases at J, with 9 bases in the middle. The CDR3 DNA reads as TGTGCCACTCGTGGGGAAGATACGCAGTATTTT. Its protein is CATRGEDTQYF.

The DNA of the CDR3 is TGTGCCACCAGCCGAGGGAAACAGGGTCCAGATACGCAGTATTTT. Protein sequence: CATSRGKQGPDTQYF. The V and J genes are TRBV15 and TRBJ2-3; a weak D match, TRBD1 (6 bases). This CDR3 has 15 residues. Germline values: CDR1 LNHNV, CDR2 YYDKDF (reference sequence). Trimming pared 5 bases from V and 4 bases from J, leaving 16 bases between.

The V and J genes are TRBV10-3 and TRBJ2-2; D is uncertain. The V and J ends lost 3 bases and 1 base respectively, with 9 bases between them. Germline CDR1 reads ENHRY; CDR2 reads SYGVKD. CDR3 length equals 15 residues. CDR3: CAISDPGRNTGELFF. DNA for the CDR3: TGTGCCATCAGTGACCCAGGACGGAACACCGGGGAGCTGTTTTTT.

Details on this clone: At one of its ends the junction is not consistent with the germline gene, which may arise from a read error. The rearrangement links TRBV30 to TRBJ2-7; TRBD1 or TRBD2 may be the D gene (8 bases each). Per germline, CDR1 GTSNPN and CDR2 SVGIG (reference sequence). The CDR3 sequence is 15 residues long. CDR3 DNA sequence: TGTGCTTGGAGCGGGGGATGGGACAGGTCATACGAGCAGTACTTC. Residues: CAWSGGWDRSYEQYF. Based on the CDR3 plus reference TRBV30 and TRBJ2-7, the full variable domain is SQTIHQWPATLVQPVGSPLSLECTVEGTSNPNLYWYRQAAGRGLQLLFYSVGIGQISSEVPQNLSASRPQDRQFILSSKKLLLSDSGFYLCAWSGGWDRSYEQYFGPGTRLTVT.

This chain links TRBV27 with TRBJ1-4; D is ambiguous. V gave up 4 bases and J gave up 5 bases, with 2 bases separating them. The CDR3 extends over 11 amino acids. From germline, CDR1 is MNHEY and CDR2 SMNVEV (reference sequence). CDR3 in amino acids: CASSSNEKLFF. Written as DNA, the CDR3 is TGTGCCAGCAGTTCGAATGAAAAACTGTTTTTT.

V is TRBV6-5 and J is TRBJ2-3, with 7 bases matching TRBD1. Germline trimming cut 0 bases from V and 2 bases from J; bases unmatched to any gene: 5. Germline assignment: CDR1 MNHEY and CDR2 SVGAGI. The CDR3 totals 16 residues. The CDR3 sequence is CASSYSTGWPTDTQYF. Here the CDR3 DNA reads TGTGCCAGCAGTTACTCGACAGGGTGGCCCACAGATACGCAGTATTTT.

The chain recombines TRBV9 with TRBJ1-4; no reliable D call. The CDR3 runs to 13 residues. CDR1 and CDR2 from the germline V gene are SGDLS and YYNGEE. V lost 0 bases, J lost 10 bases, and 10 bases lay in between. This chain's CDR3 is CASSVETGGKLFF. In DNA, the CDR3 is TGTGCCAGCAGCGTAGAAACTGGTGGAAAACTGTTTTTT. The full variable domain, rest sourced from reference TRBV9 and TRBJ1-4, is DSGVTQTPKHLITATGQRVTLRCSPRSGDLSVYWYQQSLDQGLQFLIQYYNGEERAKGNILERFSAQQFPDLHSELNLSSLELGDSALYFCASSVETGGKLFFGSGTQLSVL.

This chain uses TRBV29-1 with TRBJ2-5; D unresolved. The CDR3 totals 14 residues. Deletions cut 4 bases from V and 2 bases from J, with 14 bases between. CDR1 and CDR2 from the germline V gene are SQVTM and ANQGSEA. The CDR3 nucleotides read TGCAGCGTTGCGTTGGCGGCGGCTCAAGAGACCCAGTACTTC. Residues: CSVALAAAQETQYF.

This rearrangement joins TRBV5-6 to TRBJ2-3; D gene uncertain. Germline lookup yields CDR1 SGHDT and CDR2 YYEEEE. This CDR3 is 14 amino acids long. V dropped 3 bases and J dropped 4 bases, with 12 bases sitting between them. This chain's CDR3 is CASSSGRNADTQYF. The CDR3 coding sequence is TGTGCCAGCAGCTCCGGACGGAATGCAGATACGCAGTATTTT.

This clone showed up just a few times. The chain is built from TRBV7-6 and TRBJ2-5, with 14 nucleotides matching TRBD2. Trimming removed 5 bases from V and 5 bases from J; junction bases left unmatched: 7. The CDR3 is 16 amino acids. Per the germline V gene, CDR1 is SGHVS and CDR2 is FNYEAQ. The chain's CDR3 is CASSTGTSGSRETQYF. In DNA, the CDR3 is TGTGCCAGCAGCACCGGGACTAGCGGGAGCCGGGAGACCCAGTACTTC.

The CDR3: CSVAPAGNTIYF. CDR3 bases: TGCAGCGTTGCCCCCGCCGGAAACACCATATATTTT. The chain carries TRBV29-1 and TRBJ1-3; D ambiguous. V lost 4 bases to trimming and J lost 4 bases, with 8 bases between them. CDR3 length: 12 residues. CDR1 and CDR2 (germline): SQVTM, ANQGSEA.

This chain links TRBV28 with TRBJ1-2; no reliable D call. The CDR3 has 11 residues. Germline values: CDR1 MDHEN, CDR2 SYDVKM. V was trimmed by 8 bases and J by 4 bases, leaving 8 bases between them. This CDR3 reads CASARFYGYTF. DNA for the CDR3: TGTGCCAGCGCCCGGTTCTATGGCTACACCTTC.